This T cell receptor (beta chain) derives from a study of shared clonotypes between healthy human individuals. Regarding the study as a whole: Generation probabilities of non-shared clonotypes were lower (relative to those shared by all four donors). Estimated richness values were generally larger in naive subsets than in memory subsets.

V was cut by 6 bases and J by 0 bases, with 9 bases left in between. The germline V gene has CDR1 SNHLY and CDR2 FYNNEI. The CDR3 loop spans 13 amino acids. Original handling: ImmunoSEQ junction-only sequences lacked quality scores, so their filtering differed. Libraries were prepared by immunoSEQ multiplex PCR; TCRdb keeps only in-frame clonotypes and omits some of them. V and J calls and clone size are as listed in that table; D and trimming were resolved from the DNA. The sample lists under 600,000 clones, approximately 97% occurring once. Donors were Caucasian adults residing in Nashville, Tennessee, USA. Note on this clone: Its antigen is unknown. Different DNA sequences within this sample yield the same CDR3.

The rearrangement uses TRBV2 and TRBJ2-7; a possible D gene is TRBD2 (7 bases). Source material: naive CD4+ T cells sorted from blood. This sample's subset: CD45RA+ positively selected. This receptor was identified in a woman in her twenties or thirties in good health. CDR3 in DNA: TGTGCCAGCAGGGGGGGGCTCTCCTACGAGCAGTACTTC. This translates into CASRGGLSYEQYF.